The present entry profiles one T cell receptor beta chain with its context. Its specific antigen is unknown. Per-base quality was not reported, and no clone a single base away is much larger than it. Whole blood was collected in K2EDTA tubes by collaborating institutions according to the institutions' own protocols. For TCRbeta analysis, collaborator samples were shipped as frozen whole blood, as isolated PBMCs, or as DNA extracted from either sample type. TCRbeta CDR3 regions were amplified from genomic DNA by means of the immunoSEQ Assay, a bias-controlled multiplex PCR. On the study's bioinformatics: Within the assay, amplification of reference gene primers was used to estimate how many nucleated cells each sample contained. Sequence reads were collapsed and filtered to measure the absolute abundance of every unique TCRbeta CDR3 rearrangement. For each sample, productive Simpson clonality was calculated by taking the square root of Simpson's diversity index across productive rearrangements. TCRdb limited this immuneACCESS table to in-frame rearrangements with V and J called. A share of clones is missing; checked studies link under half to unresolved V genes, and the rest is unexplained. The V and J calls and clone size come from that table; D and trimming were worked out from the DNA. This sample is represented by roughly 200,000 clones; approximately 85% of them were singletons. The ten biggest clones cover roughly 3.5% of the sample.

Taken from cysteine to phenylalanine, the CDR3 has 13 residues. The kept DNA is CDR3 alone, 39 bases in frame from the first base. Sequences SGHDT (CDR1) and YYEEEE (CDR2) are obtained from the germline V gene. Trimming removed 0 bases from V and 9 bases from J, leaving 10 bases between the germline ends. This sample was included in a study of blood T cell repertoires in COVID-19 (dated by TCRdb to between 2020 and 2021). About the full investigation: Samples from collaborators originated in the United States, Italy and Spain and spanned both the acute and convalescent phases of COVID-19. The material from the prospective study consisted of cDNA or gDNA derived from T cells, B-cell-depleted T cells, or PBMCs. Deeply sampled blood TCRbeta repertoires from subjects exposed to, actively infected with, or recovered from COVID-19 were included in the dataset. The repertoires were released in a freely available public database meant as a resource for research on the immune response to SARS-CoV-2. Samples were obtained from the ongoing ImmuneRACE study (first 160 participants) and from 1,000 to 1,500 subjects provided by 6 global collaborators. Nearly every sample came with metadata listing a de-identified subject ID, COVID-19 status, age in years and sex. Where HLA class I and class II types were available, the types were taken from metadata supplied by the sample provider, not from assay-based typing. Broad study findings and their caveats: The quantity of clinical and demographic metadata differed by source and by participant and was supplied without curation.

The sequenced sample was peripheral blood. The sequence was collected from a man aged 55 to 70 with acute or convalescent COVID-19. This sequence uses TRBV5-6 and TRBJ2-1; the best D guess is TRBD2, with 5 bases matching. The sequenced DNA is TGTGCCAGCAGCTTGGACGGGGTCCGTGAGCAGTTCTTC. This is translated as CASSLDGVREQFF.